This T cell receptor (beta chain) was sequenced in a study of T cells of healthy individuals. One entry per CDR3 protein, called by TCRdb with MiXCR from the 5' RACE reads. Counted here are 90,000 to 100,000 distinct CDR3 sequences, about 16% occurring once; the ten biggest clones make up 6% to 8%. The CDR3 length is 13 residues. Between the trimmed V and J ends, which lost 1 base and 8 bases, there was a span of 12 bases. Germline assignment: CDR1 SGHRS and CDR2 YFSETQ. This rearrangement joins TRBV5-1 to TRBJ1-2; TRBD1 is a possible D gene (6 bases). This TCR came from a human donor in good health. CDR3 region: CASSLSGVMGYTF. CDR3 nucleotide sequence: TGCGCCAGCAGCTTGTCAGGGGTAATGGGCTACACCTTC.